Following are 7 T cell receptor beta chains from one sample sequenced in a study of control samples from healthy donors and cancer patients. Here immunoSEQ multiplex PCR was the method, and the copy in TCRdb shows in-frame clones only, minus some. The table records about 59,000 clones, approximately 89% of them present only once. The material sequenced was PBMCs. These receptors came from a woman aged 60-75 years with lung cancer.

DNA of the CDR3: TGCGCCAGCAGCTTGGGGTACGGGGGAGCTCAAGAGACCCAGTACTTC. Its protein is CASSLGYGGAQETQYF. The chain is built from TRBV5-1 and TRBJ2-5, with D possibly TRBD2 on 6 matching bases. Germline V gene lookup returns CDR1 SGHRS and CDR2 YFSETQ. V shed 0 bases and J shed 2 bases, with 14 bases lying between them. The CDR3 is 16 amino acids.

This chain uses TRBV28 with TRBJ1-3; D ambiguous. Germline CDR1 reads MDHEN; CDR2 reads SYDVKM. The V end was cut by 1 base, the J end by 2 bases, with 12 bases between. This CDR3 has 16 amino acids. The CDR3 region is CASSLLATLTGNTIYF. The CDR3, as DNA: TGTGCCAGCAGTTTATTAGCCACACTCACTGGAAACACCATATATTTT. The full variable domain, rest sourced from reference TRBV28 and TRBJ1-3, is DVKVTQSSRYLVKRTGEKVFLECVQDMDHENMFWYRQDPGLGLRLIYFSYDVKMKEKGDIPEGYSVSREKKERFSLILESASTNQTSMYLCASSLLATLTGNTIYFGEGSWLTVV.

This clone was seen once. The chain carries TRBV12-5 and TRBJ1-2; D unclear. Germline CDR1 and CDR2: LGHNT and FRNRAP. The CDR3 loop spans 11 amino acids. Trimming removed 7 bases from V and 1 base from J, with 4 bases in between. CDR3 residues: CASELNYGYTF. As DNA, the CDR3 is TGTGCTAGTGAACTTAACTATGGCTACACCTTC.

This clone was counted a few times. This chain uses TRBV9 with TRBJ2-7, with D uncertain. The V gene lost 3 bases and the J gene lost 3 bases, with 7 bases spanning the gap. CDR3 length: 12 amino acids. Germline V gives CDR1 SGDLS, CDR2 YYNGEE. CDR3 sequence (DNA): TGTGCCAGCAGCGCCAGTAACTACGAGCAGTACTTC. Its protein is CASSASNYEQYF.

This clone is hyperexpanded within its sample. CDR3 DNA: TGTGCCAGCAGCTTAGGGACTAGCGGGGGGTACAATGAGCAGTTCTTC. This encodes CASSLGTSGGYNEQFF. The chain couples TRBV7-3 to TRBJ2-1, with 15 bases fitting TRBD2. Per germline, CDR1 SGHTA and CDR2 FQGTGA. The CDR3 totals 16 residues. Trimming cost V 2 bases and J 4 bases; bases outside gene matches: 0.

This chain connects TRBV7-3 to TRBJ2-2; the D is unclear. The CDR3 has 13 amino acids. Germline CDR1 and CDR2: SGHTA and FQGTGA. Trimming removed 6 bases from V and 5 bases from J, with 10 bases in between. This chain's CDR3 is CASSRTATGELFF. The CDR3 coding sequence is TGTGCCAGCAGTCGGACGGCAACCGGGGAGCTGTTTTTT.

This clone appeared a single time. The gene calls are TRBV5-1 and TRBJ2-1, with 10 bases lining up with TRBD2. V gave up 6 bases and J gave up 3 bases; unmatched junction bases: 3. Germline V CDR1 and CDR2: SGHRS, YFSETQ. This CDR3 is 14 amino acids long. The CDR3 coding sequence is TGCGCCAGCACTAGCGGGAGTGGCTACAATGAGCAGTTCTTC. Its protein is CASTSGSGYNEQFF. Supplemented by reference TRBV5-1 and TRBJ2-1, the full variable domain reads KAGVTQTPRYLIKTRGQQVTLSCSPISGHRSVSWYQQTPGQGLQFLFEYFSETQRNKGNFPGRFSGRQFSNSRSEMNVSTLELGDSALYLCASTSGSGYNEQFFGPGTRLTVL.